This T cell receptor (beta chain) was captured by sequencing in a study of human T cells and chemical hapten exposure. TCRdb analysed the RACE reads with MiXCR anew, one entry per CDR3 protein. The data show tens of thousands of distinct CDR3 sequences, 9.9% seen once. This clonotype was seen ten or more times. The CDR3 consists of 14 residues. Trimming took 2 bases from V and 6 from J, leaving 11 bases between them. Germline CDR1 MNHEY, CDR2 SVGAGI. Time point denoted: patch test 2, 6 weeks after DPC sensitization. As to treatment: therapeutic diphenylcyclopropenone sensitization with weekly scalp DPC.

The chain couples TRBV6-5 to TRBJ2-1, with D maybe TRBD2 (6 bases). This material consisted of whole blood, taken in connection with sensitization to the hapten diphenylcyclopropenone (DPC). The clonotype comes from a woman between 50 and 59 years old with alopecia areata. Some clones in this sample may be carry-over from other donors' samples. CDR3 coding DNA: TGTGCCAGCAGTTACCGACTAGAGGTCAATGAGCAGTTCTTC. Residues: CASSYRLEVNEQFF.